These T cell receptor beta chains were read from a single sample in a study of response to subunit inactivated influenza vaccine. TCRdb called the RT-PCR reads again in MiXCR, with one record for every CDR3 protein. The data contain 400,000 to 550,000 distinct CDR3 sequences, 25% of them singletons. The sample was CD4+ T cells sorted from PBMCs, taken around 5 days after vaccination. The receptors derive from a man in his fifties or sixties who received an inactivated influenza vaccine. Each CDR3 is given with its conserved first and last residue. The order of the fields is J gene, V gene, D gene, clone size, CDR3 protein, CDR3 DNA. A D gene is named only where the DNA matches it firmly. The size entry is marked missing in some rows and otherwise reads once, few, many or a size class.

>TRBJ1-6|TRBV5-5|-|-
CASSVSHGSYNSPLHF
TGTGCCAGCAGCGTGTCACATGGGTCTTATAATTCACCCCTCCACTTT
>TRBJ2-7|TRBV28|-|-
CASSPLGRRIYEQYF
TGTGCCAGCAGTCCCCTTGGACGGAGGATCTACGAGCAGTACTTC
>TRBJ2-1|TRBV12-3/TRBV12-4|TRBD2|-
CASSQLSGRANEQFF
TGTGCCAGCAGTCAGCTTAGCGGGAGAGCGAATGAGCAGTTCTTC
>TRBJ1-3|TRBV5-1|-|-
CASSLNPPGAISGNTIYF
TGCGCCAGCAGCTTGAATCCCCCGGGGGCGATTTCTGGAAACACCATATATTTT
>TRBJ1-2|TRBV28|TRBD1|few
CASSLWTGEYGYTF
TGTGCCAGCAGTCTCTGGACAGGGGAGTATGGCTACACCTTC
>TRBJ1-2|TRBV12-3/TRBV12-4|-|-
CASSLIFRQAIF
TGTGCCAGCAGTTTAATCTTTCGCCAGGCGATCTTC
>TRBJ2-1|TRBV20-1|TRBD2|-
CSALPTSGRALEQFF
TGCAGTGCTCTTCCGACTAGCGGGAGGGCACTTGAGCAGTTCTTC
>TRBJ1-6|TRBV6-1|TRBD1|few
CASSPGQGSSPLHF
TGTGCCAGCAGTCCGGGACAGGGGAGTTCACCCCTCCACTTT
>TRBJ2-7|TRBV10-2|-|few
CASGAIDRSLFSYEQYF
TGCGCCAGCGGGGCGATAGACAGAAGTCTTTTCTCCTACGAGCAGTACTTC
>TRBJ1-1|TRBV12-3/TRBV12-4|-|-
CASSFTGWNTEAFF
TGTGCCAGCAGTTTTACGGGATGGAACACTGAAGCTTTCTTT
>TRBJ1-4|TRBV7-9|-|-
CASSLGQVDEKLFF
TGTGCCAGCAGCTTAGGACAGGTCGATGAAAAACTGTTTTTT
>TRBJ2-7|TRBV7-2|TRBD2|-
CASSFGTSGTTYEQYF
TGTGCCAGCAGCTTTGGGACTAGCGGGACCACCTACGAGCAGTACTTC
>TRBJ2-1|TRBV20-1|-|-
CSAPPNWEYNEQFF
TGCAGTGCTCCGCCGAACTGGGAATACAATGAGCAGTTCTTC
>TRBJ2-2|TRBV4-3|-|few
CASSLGTVQAGELFF
TGCGCCAGCAGCCTCGGGACGGTTCAGGCCGGGGAGCTGTTTTTT
>TRBJ2-2|TRBV7-2|-|few
CASSPGLGTGELFF
TGTGCCAGTTCACCGGGACTCGGGACCGGGGAGCTGTTTTTT
>TRBJ1-2|TRBV11-1|-|-
CASSLATDYGYTF
TGTGCCAGCAGCTTAGCCACGGACTATGGCTACACCTTC
>TRBJ2-3|TRBV20-1|TRBD2|-
CSARDGRTSIDTQYF
TGCAGTGCTAGAGATGGGCGGACTAGCATAGATACGCAGTATTTT
>TRBJ1-1|TRBV4-2|-|few
CASAPVGRATNTEAFF
TGTGCCAGCGCACCTGTGGGGCGGGCGACGAACACTGAAGCTTTCTTT
>TRBJ2-2|TRBV5-1|TRBD2|few
CASSPGLAGEGTGELFF
TGCGCCAGCAGCCCGGGACTAGCGGGAGAAGGCACCGGGGAGCTGTTTTTT
>TRBJ2-7|TRBV6-2/TRBV6-3|-|many
CASTAPENEQYF
TGTGCCAGCACTGCCCCTGAGAACGAGCAGTACTTC
>TRBJ2-2|TRBV20-1|-|-
CSARVGGRSNTGELFF
TGCAGTGCTAGAGTGGGCGGGCGGTCGAACACCGGGGAGCTGTTTTTT
>TRBJ2-1|TRBV20-1|-|-
CSAFRGGGGNEQFF
TGCAGTGCTTTTAGGGGCGGTGGTGGCAATGAGCAGTTCTTC
>TRBJ2-5|TRBV6-1|-|-
CASSAPPRESGTQYF
TGTGCCAGCAGTGCTCCCCCCCGGGAGTCAGGGACCCAGTACTTC
>TRBJ2-3|TRBV10-3|TRBD2|-
CAISERGGSLDTQYF
TGTGCCATCAGTGAGCGGGGAGGGTCTTTGGATACGCAGTATTTT
>TRBJ2-2|TRBV7-2|-|-
CASSLATAWPGELFF
TGTGCCAGCAGCTTAGCCACAGCATGGCCCGGGGAGCTGTTTTTT
>TRBJ2-7|TRBV20-1|TRBD2|few
CSAARLAGVHEQYF
TGCAGTGCTGCAAGACTAGCGGGAGTGCACGAGCAGTACTTC
>TRBJ2-5|TRBV18|-|few
CASSPQLGQETQYF
TGTGCCAGCTCACCCCAACTAGGACAAGAGACCCAGTACTTC
>TRBJ2-7|TRBV30|-|-
CAWTSNSYEQYF
TGTGCCTGGACCTCTAATTCCTACGAGCAGTACTTC
>TRBJ1-1|TRBV12-3/TRBV12-4|TRBD1|-
CASRATGQSNTEAFF
TGTGCCAGCAGGGCTACGGGACAGTCGAACACTGAAGCTTTCTTT